The 12 T cell receptor beta chains presented below share a single source sample, sequenced in a study of blood T cells in healthy people across ages. Then a second PCR, running roughly 7 to 11 cycles, was carried out with a sample-barcoded 5' primer and a J-beta primer mix. TCRdb re-analysed the 5' RACE reads in MiXCR, keeping a single row per CDR3 protein. The table has about 1.8 million distinct CDR3 sequences, less than 50% seen once; the top ten hold approximately 2.1%. The specimen was blood. These TCRs come from a middle-aged woman in good health.

The J gene is TRBJ2-1, the V gene TRBV3-1, with unresolved D. CDR3 size: 15 residues. The germline V gene encodes CDR1 LGHDT and CDR2 YNNKEL (reference sequence). Trimming pared 0 bases from V and 6 bases from J, leaving 12 bases between. The CDR3 coding sequence is TGTGCCAGCAGCCAAGATTTGCAACGGCCCAATGAGCAGTTCTTC. Translation: CASSQDLQRPNEQFF.

This clonotype was detected a few times. DNA for the CDR3: TGTGCCAGCAGTGAGGGCAGGAAAAACATTCAGTACTTC. It yields the protein CASSEGRKNIQYF. The chain has TRBV2 and TRBJ2-4; D call uncertain. Germline V gives CDR1 SNHLY, CDR2 FYNNEI. The CDR3 loop spans 13 amino acids. With 3 bases removed from V and 4 bases from J, the gap between germline ends came to 7 bases.

The rearrangement links TRBV5-6 to TRBJ2-1, with a weak D call TRBD2 (5 bases). Trimming took off 4 bases at V and 1 base at J, with 18 bases between the two ends. The CDR3 contains 17 residues. Looked up from germline, CDR1 is SGHDT and CDR2 is YYEEEE. The CDR3 reads CASSPRIGVKSYNEQFF. CDR3 DNA sequence: TGTGCCAGCAGCCCCCGGATCGGGGTTAAGTCCTACAATGAGCAGTTCTTC.

The chain links TRBV5-1 to TRBJ1-5, with D possibly TRBD1 on 5 matching bases. The V end lost 2 bases, the J end lost 3 bases, and 12 bases lay between the germline ends. The CDR3 contains 15 residues. CDR1 is SGHRS, CDR2 YFSETQ, per germline. The CDR3 DNA follows: TGCGCCAGCAGCTTACGAGGGGAATTCAATCAGCCCCAGCATTTT. This encodes CASSLRGEFNQPQHF.

This chain links TRBV7-9 with TRBJ1-2; weak D call: TRBD1 (5 bases). Germline V gene data show CDR1 as SEHNR and CDR2 as FQNEAQ (reference sequence). This CDR3 is 15 amino acids long. V lost 1 base, J lost 7 bases, and 16 bases lay in between. The CDR3 DNA is TGTGCCAGCAGCTTAGTGGTCGCGGGGGAATCTGGCTACACCTTC. Protein product: CASSLVVAGESGYTF.

A few counts support this clonotype. The chain carries TRBV18 and TRBJ2-1; D tentatively reads TRBD1 or TRBD2 (5 bases each). Trimming took 0 bases from V and 4 from J, leaving 10 bases between them. The CDR3 loop spans 15 amino acids. The germline V gene encodes CDR1 KGHSH and CDR2 LQKENI. Here the CDR3 reads CASSPPADTYNEQFF. CDR3 bases: TGTGCCAGCTCACCACCAGCGGACACTTACAATGAGCAGTTCTTC.

The chain combines TRBV4-2 with TRBJ2-2; no firm D call. Trimming took off 2 bases at V and 2 bases at J, with 9 bases between the two ends. Germline V lookup: CDR1 LGHNA, CDR2 YNFKEQ. The length of the CDR3 is 15 residues. CDR3 bases: TGTGCCAGCAGCCAACCAGAACTAAACACCGGGGAGCTGTTTTTT. Protein sequence: CASSQPELNTGELFF.

The chain employs TRBV6-1 and TRBJ2-5; D perhaps matches TRBD1 (6 bases). The CDR3 sequence is 15 residues long. Germline loops: CDR1 MNHNS, CDR2 SASEGT. V lost 2 bases and J lost 5, with 15 bases in between. The CDR3 sequence is CASSESWVQGETQYF. The CDR3, as DNA: TGTGCCAGCAGTGAAAGCTGGGTCCAGGGGGAGACCCAGTACTTC.

The chain is built from TRBV29-1 and TRBJ2-6; tentative D call: TRBD1 (6 bases). The V end was cut by 5 bases, the J end by 0 bases, with 11 bases between. There are 15 residues in the CDR3. Germline-derived CDR1 and CDR2 are SQVTM and ANQGSEA. CDR3: CSVRGQTSGANVLTF. In DNA form, the CDR3 reads TGCAGCGTTCGGGGACAAACCTCTGGGGCCAACGTCCTGACTTTC. Full variable domain (remainder filled in from reference TRBV29-1 and TRBJ2-6): SAVISQKPSRDICQRGTSLTIQCQVDSQVTMMFWYRQQPGQSLTLIATANQGSEATYESGFVIDKFPISRPNLTFSTLTVSNMSPEDSSIYLCSVRGQTSGANVLTFGAGSRLTVL.

The chain carries TRBV28 and TRBJ1-6; D gene unclear. In germline, CDR1 is MDHEN, CDR2 SYDVKM. This CDR3 has 13 residues. V dropped 6 bases and J dropped 7 bases, with 10 bases sitting between them. The CDR3 region is CASRRDPNSPLHF. CDR3 DNA sequence: TGTGCCAGCAGACGCGACCCAAATTCACCCCTCCACTTT.

The chain joins TRBV5-5 to TRBJ2-3; D not resolved. The length of the CDR3 is 16 residues. Germline values: CDR1 SGHKS, CDR2 YYEKEE (reference sequence). The V and J ends lost 3 bases and 2 bases respectively, with 16 bases between them. CDR3 sequence reads: CASSWARWGNTDTQYF. The CDR3 nucleotides are TGTGCCAGCAGCTGGGCCCGTTGGGGAAACACAGATACGCAGTATTTT.

V usage is TRBV6-6 and J usage is TRBJ2-7; maybe TRBD1 (5 bases). Germline V CDR1 and CDR2: MNHNY, SVGAGI (reference sequence). The CDR3 is 13 amino acids. Between the trimmed V and J ends, which lost 2 bases and 3 bases, there was a span of 8 bases. This CDR3 is CASSYRQNYEQYF. CDR3 in DNA: TGTGCCAGCAGTTACAGACAGAACTACGAGCAGTACTTC.